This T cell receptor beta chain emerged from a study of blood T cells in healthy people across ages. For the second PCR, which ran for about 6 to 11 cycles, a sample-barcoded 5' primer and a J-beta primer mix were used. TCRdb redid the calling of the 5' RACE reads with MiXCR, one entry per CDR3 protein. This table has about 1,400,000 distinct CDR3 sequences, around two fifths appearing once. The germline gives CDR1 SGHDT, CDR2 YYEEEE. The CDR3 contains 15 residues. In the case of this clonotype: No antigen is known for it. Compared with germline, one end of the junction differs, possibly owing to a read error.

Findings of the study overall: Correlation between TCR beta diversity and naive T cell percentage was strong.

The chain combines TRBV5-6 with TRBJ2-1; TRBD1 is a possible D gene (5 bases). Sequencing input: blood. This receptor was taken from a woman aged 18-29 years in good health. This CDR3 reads CASGFQTGPSNEQFF. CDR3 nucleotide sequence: TGTGCCAGCGGCTTTCAAACAGGTCCCAGCAATGAGCAGTTCTTC.